These 22 T cell receptor beta chains were sequenced from one sample in a study of cytomegalovirus exposure and HLA in healthy donors. Vbeta (60) and Jbeta (13) primers were used in the PCR. Clones were sequenced by immunoSEQ multiplex PCR, and TCRdb holds only the in-frame ones, with some missing. In the table there are 200,000 to 250,000 clones, over 60% of which are singletons. Sequencing was carried out using PBMCs. The receptors stem from a man aged 40-49 years in good health and CMV-seronegative.

In its sample, this clone was seen once. This sequence joins TRBV4-2 and TRBJ2-3, with D possibly matching TRBD2 (6 bases). The CDR3 is 15 amino acids. Germline CDR1 LGHNA, CDR2 YNFKEQ. Between the trimmed V and J ends, which lost 0 bases and 1 base, there was a span of 8 bases. The CDR3 reads CASSQDKRGTDTQYF. The DNA of the CDR3 is TGTGCCAGCAGCCAAGATAAGCGGGGCACAGATACGCAGTATTTT.

This chain connects TRBV5-1 to TRBJ2-1; 14 bases are shared with TRBD2. V was pared by 2 bases and J by 0 bases, with 1 base of the junction left unmatched. Germline V gene sequence: CDR1 SGHRS, CDR2 YFSETQ. This CDR3 spans 17 amino acids. This CDR3 reads CASSLGTSGSSYNEQFF. In nucleotides, the CDR3 is TGCGCCAGCAGCTTAGGGACTAGCGGGAGCTCCTACAATGAGCAGTTCTTC.

This clone came up a few times. The V call is TRBV4-3, the J call TRBJ1-4; 7 bases map to TRBD1. V shed 4 bases and J 0 bases; nucleotides not matched to a gene: 8. This CDR3 has 17 amino acids. Germline CDR1 and CDR2: LGHNA and YSLEER. CDR3 loop: CASSRSVQGTTNEKLFF. CDR3 DNA sequence: TGCGCCAGCAGCCGCAGCGTACAGGGGACAACTAATGAAAAACTGTTTTTT.

The rearrangement links TRBV10-1 to TRBJ2-1; possible D gene TRBD2, 6 bases. Germline CDR1 WNHNN, CDR2 SYGVQD (reference sequence). V lost 4 bases and J lost 2, with 12 bases in between. CDR3 length equals 15 residues. The DNA of the CDR3 is TGCGCCAGCAGTGGTGGGGGGATCCCCTACAATGAGCAGTTCTTC. As protein: CASSGGGIPYNEQFF.

This chain links TRBV18 with TRBJ2-7; D remains ambiguous. V was trimmed by 3 bases and J by 0 bases, leaving 9 bases between them. This CDR3 has 14 residues. Per the germline V gene, CDR1 is KGHSH and CDR2 is LQKENI. The CDR3 loop is CASSPNSNSYEQYF. For the CDR3, the DNA is TGTGCCAGCTCACCCAACAGTAACTCCTACGAGCAGTACTTC.

This clone was recorded a few times. The chain joins TRBV4-2 to TRBJ2-7; 10 bases are shared with TRBD1. This CDR3 is 15 amino acids long. Germline V gives CDR1 LGHNA, CDR2 YNFKEQ. The J segment lost 1 base and the V segment lost 1 base, leaving 1 base of the junction unmatched. DNA for the CDR3: TGTGCCAGCAGCCAAGGGACAGGGGGGTCCTACGAGCAGTACTTC. Its protein product is CASSQGTGGSYEQYF.

Only one count was recorded for this clone. This chain links TRBV19 with TRBJ1-3; D is unresolved. Per germline, CDR1 LNHDA and CDR2 SQIVND (reference sequence). The CDR3 is 15 amino acids. V dropped 3 bases and J dropped 0 bases, with 9 bases sitting between them. The chain's CDR3 is CASSIAGSSGNTIYF. The CDR3 DNA sequence: TGTGCCAGTAGTATCGCAGGTAGCTCTGGAAACACCATATATTTT. Drawing the rest from reference TRBV19 and TRBJ1-3, the complete variable domain is DGGITQSPKYLFRKEGQNVTLSCEQNLNHDAMYWYRQDPGQGLRLIYYSQIVNDFQKGDIAEGYSVSREKKESFPLTVTSAQKNPTAFYLCASSIAGSSGNTIYFGEGSWLTVV.

This clone was counted only a few times. This chain uses TRBV10-3 with TRBJ1-4; TRBD1 might be the D (6 bases). Germline CDR1 is ENHRY and CDR2 is SYGVKD. Deletions cut 5 bases from V and 5 bases from J, with 6 bases between. The CDR3 runs 12 residues. The CDR3 DNA reads as TGTGCCATCAGTACAGGGAATGAAAAACTGTTTTTT. Its translation is CAISTGNEKLFF.

The V and J genes are TRBV6-5 and TRBJ1-2, with TRBD1 identical over 10 bases. The CDR3 covers 13 residues. V shed 4 bases and J 6 bases; nucleotides not matched to a gene: 2. Germline V gene sequence: CDR1 MNHEY, CDR2 SVGAGI. CDR3 nucleotides: TGTGCCAGCAGTTGGACAGGGGGGGATGGCTACACCTTC. It specifies CASSWTGGDGYTF.

The CDR3 coding sequence is TGTGCCAGCAGTTCATTCCTAGACAGGGAATATGGGACCCAGTACTTC. Protein product: CASSSFLDREYGTQYF. The chain couples TRBV27 to TRBJ2-5; 7 positions agree with TRBD1. V was clipped by 4 bases and J by 7 bases; unmatched bases: 15. This CDR3 region has 16 residues. Per the germline V gene, CDR1 is MNHEY and CDR2 is SMNVEV (reference sequence).

The genes are TRBV11-2 and TRBJ2-1; TRBD1 agrees at 9 bases. Germline CDR1 reads SGHAT; CDR2 reads FQNNGV. Losses at the gene ends were 5 bases for V and 7 bases for J; bases not matched to a gene: 9. The CDR3 totals 15 residues. This CDR3 reads CASSIGQGPKNEQFF. The CDR3 DNA sequence: TGTGCCAGCAGCATAGGACAGGGGCCGAAGAATGAGCAGTTCTTC.

The chain is built from TRBV25-1 and TRBJ2-7; D remains unclear. The germline V gene has CDR1 MGHDK and CDR2 SYGVNS. The CDR3 extends over 12 amino acids. Trimming stripped 3 bases from V and 3 bases from J, with 6 bases between. In DNA, the CDR3 is TGTGCCAGCAGTGACCTAGGCTACGAGCAGTACTTC. Translated, it gives CASSDLGYEQYF.

The rearrangement links TRBV18 to TRBJ1-1, with D uncertain. Germline lookup yields CDR1 KGHSH and CDR2 LQKENI. The CDR3 is made up of 13 amino acids. Trimming removed 3 bases at V and 2 bases at J, with 7 bases between. This CDR3 reads CASSPRSNTEAFF. CDR3 nucleotide sequence: TGTGCCAGCTCACCTCGTAGTAACACTGAAGCTTTCTTT.

The chain carries TRBV15 and TRBJ2-7; TRBD1 matches 10 bases. CDR1 is LNHNV and CDR2 is YYDKDF in the germline V gene (reference sequence). V shed 5 bases and J 5 bases; nucleotides not matched to a gene: 9. The CDR3 has 15 residues. The CDR3 DNA reads TGTGCCACCAGCCGCTCGGGACAGGGGATCCACGAGCAGTACTTC. Its translation: CATSRSGQGIHEQYF.

The rearrangement joins TRBV15 to TRBJ1-1; D not certain. Per the germline V gene, CDR1 is LNHNV and CDR2 is YYDKDF (reference sequence). V was shortened by 0 bases and J by 5 bases, with 10 bases between the two germline ends. The CDR3 is 14 amino acids. In DNA form, the CDR3 reads TGTGCCACCAGCAGAGATCAGAGGGATACTGAAGCTTTCTTT. Translated: CATSRDQRDTEAFF.

This clone appeared once. The genes are TRBV18 and TRBJ1-5; D uncertain. Trimming removed 10 bases from V and 0 bases from J, with 7 bases in between. Germline CDR1 KGHSH, CDR2 LQKENI. The CDR3 totals 12 residues. CDR3 amino acids: CATRSSNQPQHF. CDR3 in DNA: TGTGCCACCCGTTCTAGCAATCAGCCCCAGCATTTT.

The genes are TRBV15 and TRBJ2-2; D is possibly TRBD2 (6 bases). The CDR3 length is 13 residues. Germline loops: CDR1 LNHNV, CDR2 YYDKDF (reference sequence). V was pared by 8 bases and J by 6 bases, with 13 bases between. The CDR3 DNA is TGTGCCACCGTCACGGGGGTGGCCGGGGAGCTGTTTTTT. Translated, it gives CATVTGVAGELFF.

The gene calls are TRBV5-1 and TRBJ2-7; D is unresolved. This CDR3 contains 13 residues. Germline CDR1 and CDR2: SGHRS and YFSETQ. With 0 bases removed from V and 0 bases from J, the gap between germline ends came to 4 bases. CDR3 bases: TGCGCCAGCAGCTTGGGACACTCCTACGAGCAGTACTTC. It encodes CASSLGHSYEQYF.

V usage is TRBV27 and J usage is TRBJ1-6, with D possibly TRBD1 on 5 matching bases. The V end was cut by 5 bases, the J end by 6 bases, with 14 bases between. This CDR3 has 15 amino acids. CDR1 and CDR2 (germline): MNHEY, SMNVEV (reference sequence). Here the CDR3 reads CASSLGQGFNSPLHF. The CDR3 region has the DNA TGTGCCAGCAGTCTAGGGCAGGGATTTAATTCACCCCTCCACTTT.

The V call is TRBV29-1, the J call TRBJ2-1; weak D call: TRBD1 (5 bases). CDR1 and CDR2 from the germline V gene are SQVTM and ANQGSEA. The CDR3 has 11 residues. V was shortened by 7 bases and J by 7 bases, with 11 bases between the two germline ends. CDR3 sequence reads: CSAGHWNEQFF. The CDR3 nucleotides read TGCAGCGCCGGACATTGGAATGAGCAGTTCTTC.

In its sample, this clone was seen once. The same CDR3 also results from other DNA sequences found in this sample. The chain has TRBV5-6 and TRBJ2-4; unclear D gene. Between the trimmed V and J ends, which lost 0 bases and 6 bases, there was a span of 7 bases. Per the germline V gene, CDR1 is SGHDT and CDR2 is YYEEEE. This CDR3 has 13 amino acids. The CDR3 sequence: CASSLVGRNIQYF. In DNA form, the CDR3 reads TGTGCCAGCAGCTTGGTTGGCCGAAACATTCAGTACTTC.

The V and J genes are TRBV13 and TRBJ2-1, with D hard to call. The CDR3 has 15 amino acids. V lost 4 bases, J lost 0 bases, and 10 bases lay in between. Germline values: CDR1 PRHDT, CDR2 FYEKMQ (reference sequence). In DNA, the CDR3 is TGTGCCAGCAGCTCCACAGAGAGCTCCTACAATGAGCAGTTCTTC. As protein: CASSSTESSYNEQFF.